The following is a T cell receptor beta chain sequence with its context. Germline trimming cut 6 bases from V and 5 bases from J; bases unmatched to any gene: 4. This CDR3 has 14 amino acids. Germline V gene data show CDR1 as SGHTA and CDR2 as FQGNSA. The data belong to a study of blood T cell repertoires in COVID-19. Looking at the study overall: Italy, Spain and the United States were the sources of the convalescent and acute COVID-19 samples.

How the authors handled the data: For nucleated cells, counts were estimated from reference gene primer amplification. The assay was immunoSEQ multiplex PCR, and TCRdb's table has in-frame clones only and misses some. V, J and clone size derive from that table, while D and trimming were established from the DNA sequence. The data contain 280,000 or so clones, less than 85% of them singletons. Clinical history as reported by participants underpinned cohort assignment. The TCR originated in a woman aged 50 to 60 who had recovered from COVID-19. This chain uses TRBV7-2 with TRBJ2-1; the match to TRBD1 covers 10 bases. Sequencing was done on a sample of PBMCs or T cells enriched from blood (not recorded which). CDR3 DNA sequence: TGTGCCAGCAGTAGACAGGGGGCGAACAATGAGCAGTTCTTC. Its protein product is CASSRQGANNEQFF.